The source of this T cell receptor (beta chain) is a study of OX40 agonist ivuxolimab in advanced cancers. Libraries were prepared by immunoSEQ multiplex PCR; TCRdb keeps only in-frame clonotypes and omits some of them. Among roughly 53,000 clones listed, 84% were seen once. Trimming removed 0 bases at V and 8 bases at J, with 11 bases between. CDR1 LNHNV and CDR2 YYDKDF come from the germline V gene (reference sequence). The CDR3 is 14 residues long. The sequences come from CD4+ or CD8+ T cells sorted from blood, collected in a trial of the OX40 agonist ivuxolimab. The V gene is TRBV15, the J gene TRBJ1-5; D unresolved. The TCR originated in an adult with an advanced solid tumor such as melanoma, head and neck, liver or kidney cancer. In DNA, the CDR3 is TGTGCCACCAGCAGAGATATAACGGGGAAGCCCCAGCATTTT. It translates to CATSRDITGKPQHF.